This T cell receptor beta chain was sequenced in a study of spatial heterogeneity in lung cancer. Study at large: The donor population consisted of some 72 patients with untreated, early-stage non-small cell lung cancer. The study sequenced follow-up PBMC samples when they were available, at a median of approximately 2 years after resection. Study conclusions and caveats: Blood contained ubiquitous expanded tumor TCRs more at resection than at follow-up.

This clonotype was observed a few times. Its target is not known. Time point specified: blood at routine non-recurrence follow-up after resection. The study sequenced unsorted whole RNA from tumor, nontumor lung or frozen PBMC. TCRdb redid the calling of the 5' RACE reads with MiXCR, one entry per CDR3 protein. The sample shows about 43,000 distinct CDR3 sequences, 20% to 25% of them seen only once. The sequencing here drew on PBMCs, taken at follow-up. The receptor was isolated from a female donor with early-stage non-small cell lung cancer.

The CDR3 region has the DNA TGTGCCTGGAAAGGGGGCGGACCGCAGTTCTTC. Amino acids: CAWKGGGPQFF. This sequence joins TRBV30 and TRBJ2-1; 7 bases agree with TRBD1. J lost 12 bases, V lost 4 bases, and 6 bases had no gene match. This CDR3 has 11 amino acids. Germline CDR1 reads GTSNPN; CDR2 reads SVGIG (reference sequence).